The rows below give T cell receptor beta chains drawn from one sample of a study of post-analysis software for immune sequencing data. TCRdb itself ran the PCR reads through MiXCR, one entry per CDR3 protein. Here the sample spans roughly 730,000 distinct CDR3 sequences, 30% being singletons. Source material: blood. The receptors originated from a girl aged 10 to 17 with multiple sclerosis. Each CDR3 is given with its conserved first and last residue. A D gene is named only where the DNA matches it firmly. Clone size is shown for a subset of rows, as once, few, many or a class of expanded clone.

>NA|few|TRBV9|TRBJ2-7
CASSTSTNSYEQYF
TGTGCCAGCAGCACGAGTACCAACTCCTACGAGCAGTACTTC
>TRBD2|few|TRBV12-3/TRBV12-4|TRBJ2-3
CASSFPGLAGHTDTQYF
TGTGCCAGCAGTTTCCCGGGACTAGCGGGCCACACAGATACGCAGTATTTT
>NA|NA|TRBV20-1|TRBJ1-2
CSARDAGSYGYTF
TGCAGTGCTAGAGATGCGGGGAGCTATGGCTACACCTTC
>TRBD2|NA|TRBV6-5|TRBJ2-3
CATKRGVGADTQYF
TGTGCCACCAAGCGGGGAGTGGGGGCAGATACGCAGTATTTT
>NA|NA|TRBV20-1|TRBJ2-1
CSARTRNEGQFF
TGCAGTGCTAGGACCCGAAATGAAGGGCAGTTCTTC
>NA|NA|TRBV12-5|TRBJ1-2
CASGLALRGVYGYTF
TGTGCTAGTGGTTTGGCCCTAAGGGGGGTCTATGGCTACACCTTC
>TRBD1|NA|TRBV11-2|TRBJ2-2
CASSLTGGLTGELFF
TGTGCCAGCAGCTTGACAGGGGGCCTCACCGGGGAGCTGTTTTTT
>NA|NA|TRBV9|TRBJ2-6
CASSPRGASGANVLTF
TGTGCCAGCAGCCCCCGTGGAGCGTCCGGGGCCAACGTCCTGACTTTC
>NA|few|TRBV20-1|TRBJ2-3
CSARDTTTPFSQYF
TGCAGTGCTAGAGATACCACTACCCCGTTCTCGCAGTATTTT
>TRBD2|NA|TRBV20-1|TRBJ2-3
CSPAGGPGDTQYF
TGCAGCCCAGCGGGAGGGCCGGGAGATACGCAGTATTTT
>TRBD1|many|TRBV20-1|TRBJ2-5
CSARALGQAKETQYF
TGCAGTGCTAGAGCTCTGGGACAGGCGAAGGAGACCCAGTACTTC
>TRBD1|NA|TRBV20-1|TRBJ2-7
CSARGPQGQGSSYEQYF
TGCAGTGCTAGGGGTCCCCAGGGACAGGGGAGCTCCTACGAGCAGTACTTC
>NA|NA|TRBV7-9|TRBJ1-2
CASSPRRTDNGYTF
TGTGCCAGCAGCCCGCGGCGGACTGATAATGGCTACACCTTC
>TRBD1|NA|TRBV29-1|TRBJ1-5
CSAGTGDNQPQHF
TGCAGCGCGGGGACAGGGGATAATCAGCCCCAGCATTTT
>NA|NA|TRBV13|TRBJ1-4
CASSTKQVPNEKLFF
TGTGCCAGCAGCACCAAACAGGTGCCTAATGAAAAACTGTTTTTT
>TRBD2|NA|TRBV20-1|TRBJ2-5
CSAREPSGRALETQYF
TGCAGTGCTAGAGAGCCTAGCGGGAGGGCCTTAGAGACCCAGTACTTC
>NA|NA|TRBV7-9|TRBJ2-5
CASSPTGSHLETRYF
TGTGCCAGCAGCCCGACCGGCTCCCACCTAGAGACCCGGTACTTC
>NA|many|TRBV5-1|TRBJ2-3
CASSLEQPSTDTQYF
TGCGCCAGCAGCTTGGAACAGCCCAGCACAGATACGCAGTATTTT
>NA|NA|TRBV12-3/TRBV12-4|TRBJ2-5
CASSGSRDEQYF
TGTGCCAGCAGTGGTTCAAGGGATGAGCAGTACTTC
>TRBD1|many|TRBV28|TRBJ2-7
CASRTSGTGKDEQYF
TGTGCCAGCAGGACATCCGGGACAGGGAAAGACGAGCAGTACTTC
>NA|NA|TRBV27|TRBJ1-5
CASSSKRKANQPQHF
TGTGCCAGCAGTTCGAAAAGGAAAGCTAATCAGCCCCAGCATTTT
>TRBD2|few|TRBV5-1|TRBJ2-1
CASSLRFGGSDFYNEQFF
TGCGCCAGCAGCTTGCGGTTTGGCGGGAGCGATTTCTACAATGAGCAGTTCTTC
>TRBD2|NA|TRBV9|TRBJ2-7
CASSVDPPSGRWDEQYF
TGTGCCAGCAGCGTAGACCCCCCTAGCGGGAGATGGGACGAGCAGTACTTC
>NA|few|TRBV6-5|TRBJ2-3
CASTKTRGHGDTQYF
TGTGCCAGCACCAAAACTAGGGGCCACGGAGATACGCAGTATTTT
>NA|few|TRBV29-1|TRBJ1-1
CSVEDGLNTEAFF
TGCAGCGTTGAAGACGGATTGAACACTGAAGCTTTCTTT
>TRBD1|NA|TRBV5-5|TRBJ2-1
CASSFTGAGAYNEQFF
TGTGCCAGCAGCTTTACAGGGGCAGGGGCCTACAATGAGCAGTTCTTC
>NA|few|TRBV10-2|TRBJ2-5
CASSVAEYQETQYF
TGCGCCAGCAGTGTCGCGGAGTACCAAGAGACCCAGTACTTC
>NA|NA|TRBV7-2|TRBJ1-5
CASSARTAPSNQPQHF
TGTGCCAGCAGCGCCAGGACAGCCCCTAGCAATCAGCCCCAGCATTTT
>NA|NA|TRBV6-2/TRBV6-3|TRBJ1-2
CASSYSGSPQSYTF
TGTGCCAGCAGTTACTCAGGGAGCCCTCAGAGCTACACCTTC
>TRBD1|few|TRBV6-1|TRBJ2-1
CASRMTGYNEQFF
TGTGCCAGCAGGATGACAGGGTACAATGAGCAGTTCTTC
>TRBD2|once|TRBV20-1|TRBJ2-7
CSANPTSGASHEQYF
TGCAGTGCTAACCCCACTAGCGGGGCCTCCCACGAGCAGTACTTC
>TRBD1|NA|TRBV5-6|TRBJ1-6
CASSFYYATGDDSPLHF
TGTGCCAGCAGCTTCTACTACGCTACAGGGGATGACTCACCCCTCCACTTT
>TRBD1|few|TRBV4-2|TRBJ1-5
CATGTGIQPQHF
TGTGCCACCGGGACAGGCATCCAGCCCCAGCATTTT
>TRBD1|once|TRBV2|TRBJ2-5
CASGRTGNQYF
TGTGCCAGCGGACGGACAGGGAACCAGTACTTC
>NA|many|TRBV21-1|TRBJ2-7
CASSKLDRAYEQYF
TGTGCCAGCAGCAAACTCGACCGCGCCTACGAGCAGTACTTC
>TRBD2|few|TRBV29-1|TRBJ2-7
CSVEENLAGGREQYF
TGCAGCGTTGAAGAGAATCTAGCGGGGGGGCGCGAGCAGTACTTC
>NA|NA|TRBV3-1|TRBJ2-7
CASPKRGHEQYF
TGTGCCAGCCCCAAGAGAGGCCACGAGCAGTACTTC
>TRBD1|few|TRBV2|TRBJ1-4
CASSHRDRDEKLFF
TGTGCCAGCAGCCACCGGGACAGGGATGAAAAACTGTTTTTT
>NA|NA|TRBV5-1|TRBJ2-7
CASSPFGAEQYF
TGCGCCAGCAGCCCGTTTGGCGCCGAGCAGTACTTC
>NA|few|TRBV10-3|TRBJ2-3
CAISDAGRIAQYF
TGTGCCATCAGTGACGCTGGTCGGATTGCGCAGTATTTT
>NA|NA|TRBV27|TRBJ1-2
CASSFLGGRGGGYTF
TGTGCCAGCAGTTTCCTCGGGGGCAGGGGTGGTGGCTACACCTTC
>TRBD2|NA|TRBV29-1|TRBJ2-1
CSVKERETRTNEQFF
TGCAGCGTGAAGGAGCGGGAGACCCGGACGAATGAGCAGTTCTTC
>NA|few|TRBV5-6|TRBJ2-3
CASALDRDTQYF
TGTGCCAGCGCCCTCGATCGCGATACGCAGTATTTT
>TRBD1|few|TRBV20-1|TRBJ1-6
CSAPPLQGVIDSPLHF
TGTAGTGCTCCTCCCCTGCAGGGGGTTATTGATTCACCCCTCCACTTT
>NA|NA|TRBV6-2/TRBV6-3|TRBJ1-5
CASSYTSPGVRNQPQHF
TGTGCCAGCAGTTACACCTCCCCAGGGGTCCGGAATCAGCCCCAGCATTTT
>NA|NA|TRBV6-5|TRBJ1-4
CASSLRYPGQLNEELFF
TGTGCCAGCAGTTTACGATACCCGGGACAACTTAATGAAGAACTGTTTTTT
>TRBD2|once|TRBV6-2/TRBV6-3|TRBJ2-2
CASSQRGTSTGELFF
TGTGCCAGCAGTCAGCGGGGGACGAGCACCGGGGAGCTGTTTTTT
>NA|once|TRBV7-2|TRBJ2-3
CASSSRGGSLDTQYF
TGTGCCAGCAGCTCGAGGGGGGGGAGCCTAGATACGCAGTATTTT
>TRBD1|NA|TRBV6-5|TRBJ2-5
CASSITDRDETQYF
TGTGCCAGCAGTATTACAGACAGGGATGAGACCCAGTACTTC
>NA|NA|TRBV20-1|TRBJ2-7
CSANRQGDYNEQYF
TGCAGTGCTAACCGGCAGGGGGACTACAATGAGCAGTACTTC
>TRBD2|NA|TRBV2|TRBJ2-2
CARGFAGANTGELFF
TGTGCCAGGGGGTTCGCGGGGGCGAACACCGGGGAGCTGTTTTTT
>NA|few|TRBV2|TRBJ2-7
CASSVQGLEQYF
TGTGCCAGCAGTGTGCAGGGGCTCGAGCAGTACTTC
>NA|NA|TRBV12-3/TRBV12-4|TRBJ1-2
CASSSRVRGDGYTF
TGTGCCAGCAGTTCCCGGGTGCGAGGGGATGGCTACACCTTC
>TRBD1|NA|TRBV7-2|TRBJ2-1
CASSSLLGQGAWNEQFF
TGTGCCAGCAGCTCCCTCCTTGGACAGGGGGCGTGGAATGAGCAGTTCTTC
>TRBD2|NA|TRBV13|TRBJ2-2
CASSPSGRTGGELFF
TGTGCCAGCAGCCCTAGCGGGAGGACCGGCGGGGAGCTGTTTTTT